This TCR beta chain was recovered during a study of T cell responses to AZD1222 COVID-19 vaccine. In the study overall: Both about-4-week and about-12-week second-dose recipients were combined. Study-wide results and limits: Repertoire sampling happened only post peak T cell response. Donors, mostly white British, included more females; clonal diversity was possibly underestimated. Spike-specific TCR breadth rose after two AZD1222 doses, and depth rose as well.

This clone was seen a single time. The antigen is unknown. Germline CDR1 MGHRA, CDR2 YSYEKL. Trimming removed 3 bases from V and 0 bases from J; junction bases left unmatched: 4. This CDR3 has 15 amino acids. The method was immunoSEQ multiplex PCR; TCRdb's version includes in-frame clones alone and lacks a portion of them. The data hold around 130,000 clones, with 94% observed a single time. The input for sequencing was peripheral blood, taken on day 0 of AZD1222 vaccination. The chain links TRBV4-1 to TRBJ1-2, with TRBD1 matching over 7 bases. This clonotype originated in an adult in good health. In DNA form, the CDR3 reads TGCGCCAGCAGCCAGACCAGGGGGTCTAACTATGGCTACACCTTC. Amino acids: CASSQTRGSNYGYTF.